One and the same sample provided the 20 T cell receptor beta chains below, sequenced in a study of T cells in Graves' hyperthyroidism and ophthalmopathy. RNA transcripts served as the template for amplifying TCR beta CDR3 regions. The HTBI set primed first-round TCR CDR3 RT-PCR. TCRdb redid the calling of the multiplex PCR reads with MiXCR, one entry per CDR3 protein. The data hold under 800,000 distinct CDR3 sequences, with 14% observed a single time. Sequenced: blood. These receptors were collected from a woman aged 18-30 years with Graves' hyperthyroidism.

This clonotype was seen many times. The rearrangement joins TRBV4-1 to TRBJ1-4; D is possibly TRBD1 (6 bases). CDR3 size: 14 residues. With 4 bases removed from V and 8 bases from J, the gap between germline ends came to 14 bases. Germline-derived CDR1 and CDR2 are MGHRA and YSYEKL. The CDR3 DNA reads as TGCGCCAGCAGCCTACGGACAGATCGAGAAAAACTGTTTTTT. This encodes CASSLRTDREKLFF.

This clonotype came up a few times. The chain recombines TRBV19 with TRBJ1-5, with D possibly being TRBD1 (5 bases). Per germline, CDR1 LNHDA and CDR2 SQIVND (reference sequence). The CDR3 has 15 amino acids. V lost 4 bases and J 2 bases, leaving 12 bases between the germline ends. The CDR3 reads CASSKQVIGNQPQHF. Written as DNA, the CDR3 is TGTGCCAGTAGTAAACAGGTTATCGGCAATCAGCCCCAGCATTTT. Full variable domain (remainder filled in from reference TRBV19 and TRBJ1-5): DGGITQSPKYLFRKEGQNVTLSCEQNLNHDAMYWYRQDPGQGLRLIYYSQIVNDFQKGDIAEGYSVSREKKESFPLTVTSAQKNPTAFYLCASSKQVIGNQPQHFGDGTRLSIL.

This clonotype has a count of ten or more. The chain combines TRBV11-1 with TRBJ2-1; TRBD1 aligns across 7 bases. The germline gives CDR1 SGHAT, CDR2 FQDESV (reference sequence). The CDR3 spans 16 residues. Trimming cost V 5 bases and J 4 bases; bases outside gene matches: 11. CDR3 residues: CASSIKDRTRYNEQFF. The CDR3 DNA sequence: TGTGCCAGCAGCATAAAGGACAGGACTCGTTACAATGAGCAGTTCTTC.

The chain combines TRBV6-1 with TRBJ1-6; TRBD1 might be the D (5 bases). Germline CDR1 is MNHNS and CDR2 is SASEGT. The CDR3 spans 16 residues. V lost 4 bases and J 3 bases, leaving 13 bases between the germline ends. DNA of the CDR3: TGTGCCAGCAGTGCCCCCCCGGGACGCTATAATTCACCCCTCCACTTT. The encoded protein is CASSAPPGRYNSPLHF.

V gene TRBV7-3 combines with J gene TRBJ2-3; D unresolved. CDR1 and CDR2 (germline): SGHTA, FQGTGA. V was shortened by 3 bases and J by 2 bases, with 6 bases between the two germline ends. This CDR3 has 13 amino acids. The CDR3 reads CASSFDPTDTQYF. The CDR3 DNA reads TGTGCCAGCAGCTTTGACCCCACAGATACGCAGTATTTT.

The genes are TRBV19 and TRBJ2-1, with 10 positions matching TRBD2. The CDR3 is 18 amino acids. The V and J ends lost 7 bases and 0 bases, in that order; junction bases with no gene match: 12. Germline V lookup: CDR1 LNHDA, CDR2 SQIVND (reference sequence). The CDR3 nucleotides are TGTGCCAGTACCCTAGGGGGGGCTAGCGGGAGCTCCTACAATGAGCAGTTCTTC. Amino acids: CASTLGGASGSSYNEQFF.

This clonotype was seen more than once but under ten times. This sequence joins TRBV19 and TRBJ1-2; no clear D gene. Trimming cost V 6 bases and J 5 bases, with 19 bases left between them. This CDR3 has 15 residues. CDR1 and CDR2 from the germline V gene are LNHDA and SQIVND (reference sequence). The CDR3 sequence is CASRAEASKDYGYTF. As DNA, the CDR3 is TGTGCCAGTAGGGCCGAGGCCTCCAAGGATTATGGCTACACCTTC.

The count of this clonotype is one. A much larger clonotype is one base distant, so this may be a read error. The chain combines TRBV7-3 with TRBJ1-3; no clear D. Germline V CDR1 and CDR2: SGHTA, FQGTGA. V lost 5 bases and J lost 0, with 8 bases in between. This CDR3 is built from 14 residues. CDR3 protein: CASSRGSSGNTIYF. DNA of the CDR3: TGTGCCAGCAGCCGAGGGAGCTCTGGAAACACCATATATTTT.

On this clonotype itself: A single base separates this from a much larger clone, so it may be a read error. V gene TRBV2 combines with J gene TRBJ2-5; no clear D gene. This CDR3 is built from 12 residues. CDR1 is SNHLY, CDR2 FYNNEI, per germline. DNA for the CDR3: TGTGCCAGCAGTCATAAGCAAGAGGCCCAGTACTTC. It translates to CASSHKQEAQYF. Complete variable domain (other parts from reference TRBV2 and TRBJ2-5): EPEVTQTPSHQVTQMGQEVILRCVPISNHLYFYWYRQILGQKVEFLVSFYNNEISEKSEIFDDQFSVERPDGSNFTLKIRSTKLEDSAMYFCASSHKQEAQYFGPGTRLLVL.

This clonotype was counted between two and nine times. V and J are TRBV7-9 and TRBJ1-3, with a weak D call TRBD1 (6 bases). The V end was cut by 1 base, the J end by 5 bases, with 12 bases between. CDR3 length: 15 residues. The V gene's germline CDR1 is SEHNR and CDR2 FQNEAQ (reference sequence). In nucleotides, the CDR3 is TGTGCCAGCAGCTTAGACTACAGGGCCCGAAACACCATATATTTT. This codes for CASSLDYRARNTIYF.

The chain employs TRBV20-1 and TRBJ1-1; D ambiguous. Per the germline V gene, CDR1 is DFQATT and CDR2 is SNEGSKA (reference sequence). Trimming took off 3 bases at V and 1 base at J, with 9 bases between the two ends. The CDR3 is made up of 13 amino acids. In DNA, the CDR3 is TGCAGTGCTAGTTGGGAACGGAACACTGAAGCTTTCTTT. Translation gives CSASWERNTEAFF.

J is TRBJ1-4 and V is TRBV2; TRBD1 might be the D (6 bases). V lost 6 bases and J 3 bases, leaving 14 bases between the germline ends. CDR1 and CDR2 (germline): SNHLY, FYNNEI. This CDR3 comprises 15 residues. The CDR3 reads CASSNGGLANEKLFF. The CDR3 coding sequence is TGTGCCAGCAGCAACGGGGGGCTGGCTAATGAAAAACTGTTTTTT.

This clonotype was recorded many times. The chain combines TRBV4-1 with TRBJ1-4, with a tentative D call TRBD1 (5 bases). Germline V gene data show CDR1 as MGHRA and CDR2 as YSYEKL. There are 14 residues in the CDR3. V lost 4 bases to trimming and J lost 7 bases, with 13 bases between them. CDR3: CASSPFGGGEKLFF. The CDR3, as DNA: TGCGCCAGCAGCCCATTCGGGGGAGGTGAAAAACTGTTTTTT.

This clonotype was seen many times. This sequence joins TRBV20-1 and TRBJ2-1; TRBD2 matches 11 bases. Unmatched junction bases numbered 15, after V lost 6 bases and J lost 8 bases. The CDR3 is made up of 16 amino acids. CDR1 and CDR2 from the germline V gene are DFQATT and SNEGSKA (reference sequence). Written as DNA, the CDR3 is TGCAGTGCCTCCTCATCCCTAGCGGGAGGAGGACATGAGCAGTTCTTC. Translation gives CSASSSLAGGGHEQFF.

This clonotype appeared many times. The V gene is TRBV7-9, the J gene TRBJ1-1; D is ambiguous. Trimming removed 1 base at V and 9 bases at J, with 18 bases between. This CDR3 region has 15 residues. From germline, CDR1 is SEHNR and CDR2 FQNEAQ (reference sequence). The CDR3 loop is CASSLVASQERKAFF. The CDR3 DNA follows: TGTGCCAGCAGCTTAGTAGCCTCGCAGGAACGTAAAGCTTTCTTT.

In this sample, this clonotype turned up a few times. The V and J genes are TRBV27 and TRBJ1-2, with D maybe TRBD1 (6 bases). The germline CDR1 and CDR2 sequences are MNHEY and SMNVEV (reference sequence). V was cut by 5 bases and J by 2 bases, with 9 bases left in between. The length of the CDR3 is 13 residues. The CDR3, as DNA: TGTGCCAGCAGTAAACAGGGAAACTATGGCTACACCTTC. This codes for CASSKQGNYGYTF.

This clonotype was picked up a small number of times. The rearrangement joins TRBV18 to TRBJ2-1; TRBD2 matches 7 bases. The CDR3 sequence is 16 residues long. With V trimmed by 1 base and J by 8 bases, 11 bases remained unmatched. Germline V lookup: CDR1 KGHSH, CDR2 LQKENI. This CDR3 is CASSPQRDWLGDEQFF. CDR3 bases: TGTGCCAGCTCACCACAGCGGGACTGGTTGGGCGATGAGCAGTTCTTC.

Ten or more counts support this clonotype. V is TRBV13 and J is TRBJ2-7; 9 bases agree with TRBD2. Germline lookup yields CDR1 PRHDT and CDR2 FYEKMQ (reference sequence). The CDR3 spans 14 residues. V lost 2 bases to trimming and J lost 6 bases; unmatched junction nucleotides: 5. The CDR3 coding sequence is TGTGCCAGCAGCTTACCCGGGACTAGCTCCGAGCAGTACTTC. Translation gives CASSLPGTSSEQYF.

The rearrangement links TRBV19 to TRBJ2-2; D ambiguous. CDR3 length equals 14 residues. V was trimmed by 1 base and J by 2 bases, leaving 5 bases between them. CDR1 and CDR2 from the germline V gene are LNHDA and SQIVND (reference sequence). CDR3 nucleotide sequence: TGTGCCAGTAGTATAGTCAGCAACACCGGGGAGCTGTTTTTT. This sequence encodes CASSIVSNTGELFF.

The chain joins TRBV5-1 to TRBJ2-7, with 10 nucleotides matching TRBD2. Germline values: CDR1 SGHRS, CDR2 YFSETQ. This CDR3 has 16 residues. Trimming took 1 base from V and 4 from J; bases not matched to a gene: 8. This CDR3 is CASSLLPSGSSYEQYF. For the CDR3, the DNA is TGCGCCAGCAGCTTGTTGCCTAGCGGGAGTTCATACGAGCAGTACTTC.